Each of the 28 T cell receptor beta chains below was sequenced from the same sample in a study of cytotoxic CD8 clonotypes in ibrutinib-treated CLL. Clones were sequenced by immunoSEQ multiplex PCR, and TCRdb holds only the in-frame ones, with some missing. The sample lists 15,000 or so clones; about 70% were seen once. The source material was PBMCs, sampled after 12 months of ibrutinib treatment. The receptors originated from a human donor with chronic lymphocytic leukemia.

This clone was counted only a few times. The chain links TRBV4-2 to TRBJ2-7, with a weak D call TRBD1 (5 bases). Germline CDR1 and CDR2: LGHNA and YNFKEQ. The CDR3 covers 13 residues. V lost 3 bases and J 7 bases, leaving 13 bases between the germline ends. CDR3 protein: CASSQEIRTEQYF. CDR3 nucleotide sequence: TGTGCCAGCAGCCAGGAGATACGGACAGAGCAGTACTTC.

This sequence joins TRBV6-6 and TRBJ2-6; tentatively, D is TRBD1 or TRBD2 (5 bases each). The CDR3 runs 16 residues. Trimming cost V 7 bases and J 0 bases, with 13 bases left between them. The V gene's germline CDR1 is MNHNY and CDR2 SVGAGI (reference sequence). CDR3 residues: CASTQTGASGANVLTF. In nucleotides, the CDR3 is TGTGCCAGCACCCAAACCGGGGCCTCTGGGGCCAACGTCCTGACTTTC.

The DNA of the CDR3 is TGCAGCGTTGACCGTCCGACCGGCACAGATACGCAGTATTTT. Its translation is CSVDRPTGTDTQYF. V and J are TRBV29-1 and TRBJ2-3; D is unresolved. The V and J ends lost 3 bases and 1 base respectively, with 11 bases between them. CDR1 is SQVTM and CDR2 is ANQGSEA in the germline V gene. The CDR3 is 14 residues long.

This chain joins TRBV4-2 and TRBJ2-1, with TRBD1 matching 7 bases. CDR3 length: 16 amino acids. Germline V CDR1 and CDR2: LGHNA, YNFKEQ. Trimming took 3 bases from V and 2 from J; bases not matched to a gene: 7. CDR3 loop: CASSQDPGQPYNEQFF. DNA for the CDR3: TGTGCCAGCAGCCAGGACCCGGGACAGCCCTACAATGAGCAGTTCTTC.

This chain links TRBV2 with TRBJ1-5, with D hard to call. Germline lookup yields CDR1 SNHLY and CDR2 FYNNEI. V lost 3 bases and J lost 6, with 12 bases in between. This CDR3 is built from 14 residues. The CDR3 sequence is CASSDSNTVQPQHF. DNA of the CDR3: TGTGCCAGCAGTGACTCTAACACAGTTCAGCCCCAGCATTTT.

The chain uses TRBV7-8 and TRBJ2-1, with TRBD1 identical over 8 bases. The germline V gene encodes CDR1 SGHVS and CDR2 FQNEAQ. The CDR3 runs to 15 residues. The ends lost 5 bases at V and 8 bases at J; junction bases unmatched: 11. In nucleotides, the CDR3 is TGTGCCAGCAGCGTCACCCCTGGACAGGGTCATGAGCAGTTCTTC. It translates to CASSVTPGQGHEQFF.

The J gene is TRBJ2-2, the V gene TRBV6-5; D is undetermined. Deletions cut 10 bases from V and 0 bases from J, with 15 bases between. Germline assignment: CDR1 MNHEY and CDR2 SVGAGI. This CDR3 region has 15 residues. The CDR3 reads CATQSVNANTGELFF. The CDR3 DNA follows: TGTGCCACCCAAAGTGTAAACGCGAACACCGGGGAGCTGTTTTTT.

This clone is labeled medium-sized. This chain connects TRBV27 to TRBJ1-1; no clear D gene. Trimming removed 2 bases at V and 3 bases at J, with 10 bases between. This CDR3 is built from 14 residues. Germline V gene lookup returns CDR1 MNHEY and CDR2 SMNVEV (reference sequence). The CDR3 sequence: CASSLMRADTEAFF. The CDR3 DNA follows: TGTGCCAGCAGTTTAATGAGAGCGGACACTGAAGCTTTCTTT.

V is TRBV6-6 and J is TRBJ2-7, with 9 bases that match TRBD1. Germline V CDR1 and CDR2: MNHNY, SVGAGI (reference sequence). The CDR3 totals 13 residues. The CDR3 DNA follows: TGTGCCAGCAGACAAACCGGACAGGGGACCGGGTTGGTT. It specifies CASRQTGQGTGLV.

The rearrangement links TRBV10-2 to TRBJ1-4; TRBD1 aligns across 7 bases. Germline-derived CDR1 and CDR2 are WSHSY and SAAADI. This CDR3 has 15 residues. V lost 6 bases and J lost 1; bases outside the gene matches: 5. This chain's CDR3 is CASRGGRLTNEKLFF. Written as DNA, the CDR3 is TGCGCCAGCAGAGGGGGCCGACTAACTAATGAAAAACTGTTTTTT.

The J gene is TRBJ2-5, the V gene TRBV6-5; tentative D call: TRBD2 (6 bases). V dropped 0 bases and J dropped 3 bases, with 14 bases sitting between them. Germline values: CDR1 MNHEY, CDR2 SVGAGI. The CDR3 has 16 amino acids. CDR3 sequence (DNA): TGTGCCAGCAGTTACTCCTGGGACTTCATTAAAGAGACCCAGTACTTC. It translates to CASSYSWDFIKETQYF.

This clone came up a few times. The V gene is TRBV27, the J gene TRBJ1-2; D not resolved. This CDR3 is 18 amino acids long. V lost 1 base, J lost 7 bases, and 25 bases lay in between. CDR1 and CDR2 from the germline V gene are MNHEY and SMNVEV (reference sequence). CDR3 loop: CASSLYSTTPWGHSGYTF. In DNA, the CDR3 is TGTGCCAGCAGTTTATACTCTACAACCCCCTGGGGTCATTCTGGCTACACCTTC.

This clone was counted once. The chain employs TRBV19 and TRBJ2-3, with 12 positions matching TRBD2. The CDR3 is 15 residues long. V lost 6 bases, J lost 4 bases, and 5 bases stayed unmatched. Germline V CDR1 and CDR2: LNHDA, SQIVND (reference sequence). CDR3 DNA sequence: TGTGCCAGTAGGAATCTAGCGGGAGGGGCAGATACGCAGTATTTT. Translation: CASRNLAGGADTQYF.

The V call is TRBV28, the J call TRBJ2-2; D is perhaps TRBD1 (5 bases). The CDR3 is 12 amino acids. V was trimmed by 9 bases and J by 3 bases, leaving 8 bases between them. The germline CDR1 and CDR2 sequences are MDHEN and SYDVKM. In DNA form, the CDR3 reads TGTGCCAGTCAGGGTTACACCGGGGAGCTGTTTTTT. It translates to CASQGYTGELFF.

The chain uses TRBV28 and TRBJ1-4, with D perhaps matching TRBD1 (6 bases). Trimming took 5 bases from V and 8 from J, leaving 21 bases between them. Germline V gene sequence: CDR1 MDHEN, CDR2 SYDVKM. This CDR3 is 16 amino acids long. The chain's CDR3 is CASSPRTGKGLEKLFF. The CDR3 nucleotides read TGTGCCAGCAGTCCACGAACAGGGAAGGGATTAGAAAAACTGTTTTTT. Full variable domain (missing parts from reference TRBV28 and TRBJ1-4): DVKVTQSSRYLVKRTGEKVFLECVQDMDHENMFWYRQDPGLGLRLIYFSYDVKMKEKGDIPEGYSVSREKKERFSLILESASTNQTSMYLCASSPRTGKGLEKLFFGSGTQLSVL.

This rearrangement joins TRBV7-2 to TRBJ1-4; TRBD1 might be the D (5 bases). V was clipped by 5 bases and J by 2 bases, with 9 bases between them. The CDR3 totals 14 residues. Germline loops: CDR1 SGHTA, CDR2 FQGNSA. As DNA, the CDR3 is TGTGCCAGCAGCACTCGACAGACTAATGAAAAACTGTTTTTT. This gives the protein CASSTRQTNEKLFF.

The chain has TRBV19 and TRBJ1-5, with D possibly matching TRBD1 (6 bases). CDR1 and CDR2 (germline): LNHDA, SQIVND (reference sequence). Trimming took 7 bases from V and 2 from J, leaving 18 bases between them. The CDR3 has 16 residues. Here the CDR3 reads CASTLTRDIRNQPQHF. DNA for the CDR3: TGTGCCAGTACCCTCACCCGGGACATACGCAATCAGCCCCAGCATTTT.

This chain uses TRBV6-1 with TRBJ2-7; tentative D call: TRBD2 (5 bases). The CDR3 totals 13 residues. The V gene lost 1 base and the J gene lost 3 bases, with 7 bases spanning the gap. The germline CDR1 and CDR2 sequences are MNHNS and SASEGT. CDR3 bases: TGTGCCAGCAGTGAAGGGACTCTCTACGAGCAGTACTTC. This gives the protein CASSEGTLYEQYF.

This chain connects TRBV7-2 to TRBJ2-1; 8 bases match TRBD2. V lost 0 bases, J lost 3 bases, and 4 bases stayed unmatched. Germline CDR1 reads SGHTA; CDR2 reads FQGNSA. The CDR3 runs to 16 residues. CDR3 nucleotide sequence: TGTGCCAGCAGCTTAGCGGTAGCGGGGTACTACAATGAGCAGTTCTTC. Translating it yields CASSLAVAGYYNEQFF.

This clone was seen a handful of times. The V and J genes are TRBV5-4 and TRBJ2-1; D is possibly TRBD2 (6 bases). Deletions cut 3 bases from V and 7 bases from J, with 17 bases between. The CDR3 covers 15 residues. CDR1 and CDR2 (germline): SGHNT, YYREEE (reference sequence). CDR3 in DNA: TGTGCCAGCAGCTCCCTGACTAGTTCAATAAATGAGCAGTTCTTC. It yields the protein CASSSLTSSINEQFF.

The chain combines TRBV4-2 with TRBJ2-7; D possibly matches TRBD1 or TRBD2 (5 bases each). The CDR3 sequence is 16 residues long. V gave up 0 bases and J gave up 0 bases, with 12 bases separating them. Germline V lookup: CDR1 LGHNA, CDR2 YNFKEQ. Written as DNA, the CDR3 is TGTGCCAGCAGCCAAGATTCGGCAGGGAGCTCCTACGAGCAGTACTTC. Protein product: CASSQDSAGSSYEQYF.

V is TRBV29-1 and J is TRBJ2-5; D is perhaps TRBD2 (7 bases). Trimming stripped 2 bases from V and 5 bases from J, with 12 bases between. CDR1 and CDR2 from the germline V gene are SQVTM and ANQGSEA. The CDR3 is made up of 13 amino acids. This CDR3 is CSVEISGGETQYF. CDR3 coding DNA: TGCAGCGTTGAAATATCGGGGGGCGAGACCCAGTACTTC.

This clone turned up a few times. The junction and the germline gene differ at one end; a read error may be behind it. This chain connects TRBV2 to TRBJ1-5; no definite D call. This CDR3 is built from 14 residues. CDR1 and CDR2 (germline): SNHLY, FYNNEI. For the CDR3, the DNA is TGTGCCAGCACTGAATGGACGGGGAATCAGCCCCAGCATTTT. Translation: CASTEWTGNQPQHF.

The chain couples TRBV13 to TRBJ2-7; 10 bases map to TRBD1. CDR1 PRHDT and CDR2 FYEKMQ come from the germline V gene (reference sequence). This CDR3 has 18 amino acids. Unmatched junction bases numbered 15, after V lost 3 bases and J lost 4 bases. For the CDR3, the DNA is TGTGCCAGCAGCTTTTACCTCGACAGGGGGCCAACGGGTTACGAGCAGTACTTC. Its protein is CASSFYLDRGPTGYEQYF.

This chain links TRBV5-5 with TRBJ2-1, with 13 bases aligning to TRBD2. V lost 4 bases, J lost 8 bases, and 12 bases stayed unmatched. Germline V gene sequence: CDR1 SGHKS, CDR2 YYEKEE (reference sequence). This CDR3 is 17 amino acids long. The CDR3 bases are TGTGCCAGCAGCCCAGGACTAGCGGGAGTCTTTGGGGATGAGCAGTTCTTC. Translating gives CASSPGLAGVFGDEQFF.

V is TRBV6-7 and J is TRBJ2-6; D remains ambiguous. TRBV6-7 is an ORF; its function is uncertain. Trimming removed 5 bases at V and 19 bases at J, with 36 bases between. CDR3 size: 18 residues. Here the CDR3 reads CASSLDRRIYKSGQRPTF. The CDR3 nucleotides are TGTGCCAGCAGTCTGGATCGGCGTATTTACAAGTCGGGCCAACGTCCTACTTTC.

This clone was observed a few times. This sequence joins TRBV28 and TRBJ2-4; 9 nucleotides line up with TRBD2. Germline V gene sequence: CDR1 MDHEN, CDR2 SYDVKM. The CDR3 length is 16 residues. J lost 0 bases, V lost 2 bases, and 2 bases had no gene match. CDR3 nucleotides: TGTGCCAGCAGTTTACGACTAGCGGTAGCCAAAAACATTCAGTACTTC. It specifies CASSLRLAVAKNIQYF.

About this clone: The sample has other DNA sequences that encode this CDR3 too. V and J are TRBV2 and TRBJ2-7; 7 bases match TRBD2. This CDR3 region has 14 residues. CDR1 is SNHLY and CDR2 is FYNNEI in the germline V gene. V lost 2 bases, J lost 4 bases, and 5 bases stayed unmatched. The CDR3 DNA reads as TGTGCCAGCAGTGAACCCCGCGGGGGATACGAGCAGTACTTC. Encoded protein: CASSEPRGGYEQYF.